This entry lists 30 T cell receptor beta chains sequenced from one sample in a study of OX40 agonist ivuxolimab in advanced cancers. The table came from immunoSEQ multiplex PCR; TCRdb's copy has only in-frame clones and leaves some out. Seen here are about 38,000 clones, around 93% observed once, and the top ten hold roughly 9%. Source: CD4+ or CD8+ T cells sorted from blood, taken in a trial of the OX40 agonist ivuxolimab. These receptors originate from an adult with an advanced solid tumor such as melanoma, head and neck, liver or kidney cancer.

The J gene is TRBJ1-1, the V gene TRBV21-1; no check of the table's D call, TRBD1, against the DNA was made. TRBV21-1 is termed a pseudogene. The length of the CDR3 is 13 residues. CDR3 residues: CASSLPGGVGAFF. CDR3 nucleotides: TGTGCCAGCAGCCTGCCAGGGGGCGTTGGTGCTTTCTTT.

In DNA form, the CDR3 reads TGTGCCAGCAGCCTAGGCCCGGGGGGCCGGAACACTGAAGCTTTCTTT. The encoded protein is CASSLGPGGRNTEAFF. The chain joins TRBV7-6 to TRBJ1-1, with D maybe TRBD1 (6 bases). Trimming pared 5 bases from V and 1 base from J, leaving 17 bases between. Looked up from germline, CDR1 is SGHVS and CDR2 is FNYEAQ. The CDR3 is 16 amino acids.

The V call is TRBV5-6, the J call TRBJ1-5, with D possibly matching TRBD1 (6 bases). The CDR3 runs to 15 residues. Trimming left V 4 bases short and J 3 bases short, with 14 bases between. Per the germline V gene, CDR1 is SGHDT and CDR2 is YYEEEE. The CDR3 DNA reads TGTGCCAGCAGCCTGGGAGGGGGAACCAATCAGCCCCAGCATTTT. Protein product: CASSLGGGTNQPQHF.

V and J are TRBV28 and TRBJ1-2, with D possibly matching TRBD1 (5 bases). The CDR3 spans 13 residues. The V gene's germline CDR1 is MDHEN and CDR2 SYDVKM. V lost 8 bases and J lost 6, with 16 bases in between. The CDR3 reads CASEGLGTDGYTF. The CDR3, as DNA: TGTGCCAGCGAGGGCTTAGGGACGGATGGCTACACCTTC.

The table lists this clone with a count of one. The V call is TRBV4-1, the J call TRBJ2-3, with TRBD2 matching 10 bases. The junction had 1 base not matched to a gene; V was cut back by 4 bases and J by 0 bases. Germline V gene sequence: CDR1 MGHRA, CDR2 YSYEKL. This CDR3 comprises 15 residues. In DNA, the CDR3 is TGCGCCAGCAGCCTGACTAGCGGGAGCACAGATACGCAGTATTTT. Its protein is CASSLTSGSTDTQYF.

J is TRBJ1-1 and V is TRBV28; D perhaps matches TRBD1 (5 bases). V dropped 2 bases and J dropped 6 bases, with 10 bases sitting between them. The CDR3 spans 13 residues. Germline lookup yields CDR1 MDHEN and CDR2 SYDVKM. The CDR3: CASSLGGGAEAFF. The CDR3 DNA is TGTGCCAGCAGTTTAGGTGGGGGGGCTGAAGCTTTCTTT.

CDR3 coding DNA: TGTGCCTGGAGTGATGGGGGGACAGGGCTTTTCTACACCTTC. It specifies CAWSDGGTGLFYTF. The V and J genes are TRBV30 and TRBJ1-2; 9 nucleotides match TRBD1. This CDR3 spans 14 amino acids. Looked up from germline, CDR1 is GTSNPN and CDR2 is SVGIG (reference sequence). The V and J ends lost 1 base and 10 bases, in that order; junction bases with no gene match: 10.

The rearrangement joins TRBV13 to TRBJ1-1; the D gene is possibly TRBD1 (5 bases). The germline CDR1 and CDR2 sequences are PRHDT and FYEKMQ (reference sequence). V lost 1 base and J lost 3, with 12 bases in between. This CDR3 comprises 15 residues. This chain's CDR3 is CASSLDKGSDTEAFF. The CDR3 nucleotides read TGTGCCAGCAGCTTAGATAAGGGGAGCGACACTGAAGCTTTCTTT.

The CDR3 loop reads CASSSLPPREGYNEQFF. CDR3 nucleotide sequence: TGTGCCAGCAGCTCCTTGCCGCCCCGGGAGGGGTACAATGAGCAGTTCTTC. The chain carries TRBV11-2 and TRBJ2-1; TRBD2 aligns across 8 bases. Germline CDR1 is SGHAT and CDR2 is FQNNGV. The CDR3 is 17 residues long. V was clipped by 4 bases and J by 4 bases; unmatched bases: 12.

This sequence joins TRBV6-1 and TRBJ2-7; 7 bases agree with TRBD2. The CDR3 totals 13 residues. The V gene end was trimmed by 6 bases and the J gene end by 5 bases; junction bases not matched to a gene: 7. Germline assignment: CDR1 MNHNS and CDR2 SASEGT. CDR3 protein: CASRGLADNEQYF. CDR3 DNA: TGTGCCAGCAGAGGGCTAGCGGACAACGAGCAGTACTTC.

The CDR3 DNA is TGTGCCAGCACCGAGCGGCGCGACACCGGGGAGCTGTTTTTT. It translates to CASTERRDTGELFF. The gene calls are TRBV2 and TRBJ2-2; D is possibly TRBD2 (5 bases). Germline V gene data show CDR1 as SNHLY and CDR2 as FYNNEI. Trimming shortened V by 7 bases and J by 3 bases, and 12 bases separated the two germline ends. The CDR3 spans 14 residues. The full variable domain, with the rest looked up from reference TRBV2 and TRBJ2-2, is EPEVTQTPSHQVTQMGQEVILRCVPISNHLYFYWYRQILGQKVEFLVSFYNNEISEKSEIFDDQFSVERPDGSNFTLKIRSTKLEDSAMYFCASTERRDTGELFFGEGSRLTVL.

The V and J genes are TRBV19 and TRBJ2-1; 7 bases map to TRBD2. Germline V gene lookup returns CDR1 LNHDA and CDR2 SQIVND (reference sequence). The CDR3 length is 16 residues. V was pared by 5 bases and J by 5 bases, with 12 bases of the junction left unmatched. The CDR3 sequence is CASSLTSASGNNEQFF. The CDR3 nucleotides are TGTGCCAGTAGTCTCACTAGCGCCTCCGGTAACAATGAGCAGTTCTTC.

The chain recombines TRBV5-1 with TRBJ1-1; D gene unclear. Germline V lookup: CDR1 SGHRS, CDR2 YFSETQ. Deletions cut 5 bases from V and 6 bases from J, with 17 bases between. The CDR3 extends over 14 amino acids. The CDR3 coding sequence is TGCGCCAGCAGTTATTGGGAGGGTACGGCTGAAGCTTTCTTT. Translating it yields CASSYWEGTAEAFF.

As concerns this clone: At one of its ends the junction is not consistent with the germline gene, which may arise from a read error. The chain recombines TRBV19 with TRBJ2-5, with D uncertain. This CDR3 region has 14 residues. Per the germline V gene, CDR1 is LNHDA and CDR2 is SQIVND (reference sequence). The CDR3 DNA is TGTGCCAGTAGTCTAGACGGGTACCAAGAGACCCAGTACTTC. Its protein is CASSLDGYQETQYF.

This chain uses TRBV19 with TRBJ2-3; 7 nucleotides match TRBD2. This CDR3 is 14 amino acids long. V was pared by 3 bases and J by 7 bases, with 7 bases of the junction left unmatched. CDR1 and CDR2 (germline): LNHDA, SQIVND (reference sequence). This CDR3 reads CASSIGIAGNTQYF. CDR3 nucleotide sequence: TGTGCCAGTAGTATCGGAATAGCGGGCAATACGCAGTATTTT.

J is TRBJ2-1 and V is TRBV6-4; 10 nucleotides line up with TRBD2. With 4 bases clipped from V and 7 bases from J, the junction kept 7 bases outside the gene matches. The germline CDR1 and CDR2 sequences are MRHNA and SNTAGT. The CDR3 totals 15 residues. The CDR3 protein is CASSGLAGAYNEQFF. The CDR3 nucleotides are TGTGCCAGCAGTGGGCTAGCGGGGGCTTATAATGAGCAGTTCTTC.

The gene calls are TRBV7-6 and TRBJ1-1, with D hard to call. The germline V and J ends were trimmed by 1 base and 3 bases, with 6 bases remaining between them. Germline CDR1 is SGHVS and CDR2 is FNYEAQ. CDR3 length: 13 amino acids. CDR3 DNA sequence: TGTGCCAGCAGCTTAGAGGTCTACACTGAAGCTTTCTTT. Protein: CASSLEVYTEAFF. Variable domain in full (rest from reference TRBV7-6 and TRBJ1-1): GAGVSQSPRYKVTKRGQDVALRCDPISGHVSLYWYRQALGQGPEFLTYFNYEAQQDKSGLPNDRFSAERPEGSISTLTIQRTEQRDSAMYRCASSLEVYTEAFFGQGTRLTVV.

The rearrangement links TRBV6-5 to TRBJ2-3; D is ambiguous. CDR1 and CDR2 (germline): MNHEY, SVGAGI. Trimming took 5 bases from V and 6 from J, leaving 15 bases between them. The CDR3 spans 14 residues. The CDR3 loop is CASSIGPAWDTQYF. CDR3 bases: TGTGCCAGCAGTATCGGGCCGGCGTGGGATACGCAGTATTTT.

The DNA for the CDR3 is TGTGCCAGCAGCTTAGGCGGGTCGGTAGGCGAGCAGTACGTC. Protein sequence: CASSLGGSVGEQYV. The chain uses TRBV11-2 and TRBJ2-7, with a weak D call TRBD2 (5 bases). Per the germline V gene, CDR1 is SGHAT and CDR2 is FQNNGV. CDR3 length: 14 amino acids. V was trimmed by 1 base and J by 6 bases, leaving 13 bases between them.

The rearrangement links TRBV5-1 to TRBJ1-2; D is ambiguous. The CDR3 is 14 residues long. Germline values: CDR1 SGHRS, CDR2 YFSETQ. V lost 1 base to trimming and J lost 5 bases, with 12 bases between them. The CDR3 sequence: CASSLTDGFYGYTF. In nucleotides, the CDR3 is TGCGCCAGCAGCTTGACGGACGGCTTTTATGGCTACACCTTC.

The chain couples TRBV5-5 to TRBJ1-6, with a tentative D call TRBD1 (6 bases). The CDR3 is made up of 14 amino acids. Germline loops: CDR1 SGHKS, CDR2 YYEKEE (reference sequence). V shed 3 bases and J shed 5 bases, with 9 bases lying between them. The DNA of the CDR3 is TGTGCCAGCAGCTGGACAGCTAATAATTCACCCCTCCACTTT. Its protein product is CASSWTANNSPLHF.

This sequence joins TRBV11-2 and TRBJ2-2; TRBD2 aligns across 8 bases. There are 15 residues in the CDR3. The V gene's germline CDR1 is SGHAT and CDR2 FQNNGV. V lost 2 bases, J lost 4 bases, and 3 bases stayed unmatched. Here the CDR3 DNA reads TGTGCCAGCAGCTTATACCTAGCGGGCACCGGGGAGCTGTTTTTT. It translates to CASSLYLAGTGELFF.

This sequence joins TRBV7-9 and TRBJ2-3; possible D gene TRBD1, 6 bases. Per germline, CDR1 SEHNR and CDR2 FQNEAQ (reference sequence). V was cut by 5 bases and J by 4 bases, with 7 bases left in between. There are 12 residues in the CDR3. The CDR3 nucleotides read TGTGCCAGCAGCCCAGGGGCAGATACGCAGTATTTT. This sequence encodes CASSPGADTQYF.

In DNA form, the CDR3 reads TGCGCCAGTCGGACTAGCGGAATAGATACGCAGTATTTT. This encodes CASRTSGIDTQYF. The V gene is TRBV5-1, the J gene TRBJ2-3, with 10 bases aligning to TRBD2. Germline CDR1 is SGHRS and CDR2 is YFSETQ. Trimming cost V 8 bases and J 5 bases; bases outside gene matches: 5. This CDR3 has 13 residues.

This clone was observed a single time. The chain carries TRBV9 and TRBJ2-1; either TRBD1 or TRBD2 may fit D (5 bases each). The V and J ends lost 0 bases and 0 bases respectively, with 10 bases between them. The CDR3 runs to 16 residues. CDR1 and CDR2 (germline): SGDLS, YYNGEE. CDR3 sequence: CASSVGGRASYNEQFF. The CDR3, as DNA: TGTGCCAGCAGCGTAGGGGGACGGGCCTCCTACAATGAGCAGTTCTTC.

The V and J genes are TRBV30 and TRBJ2-7, with D possibly being TRBD1 (6 bases). The CDR3 contains 11 residues. Germline V gene sequence: CDR1 GTSNPN, CDR2 SVGIG (reference sequence). V lost 5 bases to trimming and J lost 4 bases, with 9 bases between them. CDR3 in DNA: TGTGCCTGGGGACAGATTTACGAGCAGTACTTC. Amino acids: CAWGQIYEQYF.

This chain joins TRBV5-5 and TRBJ1-1, with unresolved D. The germline V gene has CDR1 SGHKS and CDR2 YYEKEE (reference sequence). This CDR3 is built from 16 residues. Trimming shortened V by 4 bases and J by 1 base, and 17 bases separated the two germline ends. CDR3 loop: CASSVTGGWENTEAFF. CDR3 sequence (DNA): TGTGCCAGCAGCGTTACGGGAGGGTGGGAGAACACTGAAGCTTTCTTT.

The chain joins TRBV9 to TRBJ2-3; 8 nucleotides agree with TRBD2. This CDR3 is built from 15 residues. Germline V CDR1 and CDR2: SGDLS, YYNGEE. Trimming cost V 6 bases and J 2 bases; bases outside gene matches: 8. For the CDR3, the DNA is TGTGCCAGCACTAGCGGGTTAGCCCTCACAGATACGCAGTATTTT. Translated: CASTSGLALTDTQYF.

There are a few counts of this clone. This chain uses TRBV20-1 with TRBJ2-7; possibly TRBD1 for D (5 bases). The V end lost 3 bases, the J end lost 3 bases, and 6 bases lay between the germline ends. The CDR3 has 11 residues. Germline lookup yields CDR1 DFQATT and CDR2 SNEGSKA (reference sequence). CDR3 bases: TGCAGTGCTAGCAGGGACTACGAGCAGTACGTC. Translation gives CSASRDYEQYV.

The chain's CDR3 is CASSLRLAGDNLGANVLTF. As DNA, the CDR3 is TGTGCCAGCAGCCTTCGACTAGCGGGAGACAACCTGGGGGCCAACGTCCTGACTTTC. V and J are TRBV7-9 and TRBJ2-6, with 12 positions matching TRBD2. The J segment lost 4 bases and the V segment lost 5 bases, leaving 12 bases of the junction unmatched. The CDR3 spans 19 residues. The germline V gene has CDR1 SEHNR and CDR2 FQNEAQ (reference sequence).